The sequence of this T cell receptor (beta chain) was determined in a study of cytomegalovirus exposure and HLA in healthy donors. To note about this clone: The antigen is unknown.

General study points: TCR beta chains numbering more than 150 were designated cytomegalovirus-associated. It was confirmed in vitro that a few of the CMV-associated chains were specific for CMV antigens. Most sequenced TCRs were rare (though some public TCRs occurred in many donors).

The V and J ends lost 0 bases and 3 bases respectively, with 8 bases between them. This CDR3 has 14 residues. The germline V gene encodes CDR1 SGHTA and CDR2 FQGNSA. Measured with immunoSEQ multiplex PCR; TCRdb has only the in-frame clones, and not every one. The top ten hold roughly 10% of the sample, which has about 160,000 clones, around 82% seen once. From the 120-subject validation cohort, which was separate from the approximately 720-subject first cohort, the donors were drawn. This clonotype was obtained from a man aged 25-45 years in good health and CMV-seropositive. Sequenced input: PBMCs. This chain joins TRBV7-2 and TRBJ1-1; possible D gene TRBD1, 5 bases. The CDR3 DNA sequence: TGTGCCAGCAGCTTAGCGGCGGGGGACACTGAAGCTTTCTTT. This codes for CASSLAAGDTEAFF.